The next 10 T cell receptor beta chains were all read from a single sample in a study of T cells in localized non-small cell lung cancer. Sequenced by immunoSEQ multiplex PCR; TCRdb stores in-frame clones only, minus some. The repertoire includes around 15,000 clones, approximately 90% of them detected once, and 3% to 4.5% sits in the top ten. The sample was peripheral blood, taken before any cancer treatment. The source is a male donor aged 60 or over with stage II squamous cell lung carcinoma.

CDR3 protein: CASSPGLARDEQFF. Here the CDR3 DNA reads TGCGCCAGCAGCCCCGGACTAGCTCGAGATGAGCAGTTCTTC. V is TRBV5-1 and J is TRBJ2-1; the match to TRBD2 covers 8 bases. Germline V lookup: CDR1 SGHRS, CDR2 YFSETQ. Losses at the gene ends were 4 bases for V and 8 bases for J; bases not matched to a gene: 8. This CDR3 has 14 amino acids.

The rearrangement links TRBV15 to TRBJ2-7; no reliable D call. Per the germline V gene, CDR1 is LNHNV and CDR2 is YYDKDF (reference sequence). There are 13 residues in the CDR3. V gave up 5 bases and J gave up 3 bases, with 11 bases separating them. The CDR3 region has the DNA TGTGCCACCAGCCCCCAAGGGCTCTACGAGCAGTACTTC. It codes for CATSPQGLYEQYF.

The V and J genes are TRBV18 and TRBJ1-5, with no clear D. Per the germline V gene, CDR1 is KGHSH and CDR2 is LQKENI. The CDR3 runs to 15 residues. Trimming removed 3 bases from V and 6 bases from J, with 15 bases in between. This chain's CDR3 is CASSPPGSVVQPQHF. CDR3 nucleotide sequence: TGTGCCAGCTCACCCCCTGGGTCTGTGGTTCAGCCCCAGCATTTT.

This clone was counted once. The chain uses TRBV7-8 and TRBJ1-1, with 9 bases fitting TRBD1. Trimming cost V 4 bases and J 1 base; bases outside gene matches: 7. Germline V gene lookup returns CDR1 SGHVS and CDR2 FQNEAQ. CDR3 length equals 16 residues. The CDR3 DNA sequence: TGTGCCAGCAGCTCCTACAGGGGGCTGGGGAACACTGAAGCTTTCTTT. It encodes CASSSYRGLGNTEAFF.

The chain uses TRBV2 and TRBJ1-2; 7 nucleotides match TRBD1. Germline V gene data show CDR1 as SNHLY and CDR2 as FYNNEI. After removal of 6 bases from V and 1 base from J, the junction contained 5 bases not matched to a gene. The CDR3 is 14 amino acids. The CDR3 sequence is CASRQTGNNYGYTF. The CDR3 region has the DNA TGTGCCAGCAGGCAGACAGGGAATAACTATGGCTACACCTTC.

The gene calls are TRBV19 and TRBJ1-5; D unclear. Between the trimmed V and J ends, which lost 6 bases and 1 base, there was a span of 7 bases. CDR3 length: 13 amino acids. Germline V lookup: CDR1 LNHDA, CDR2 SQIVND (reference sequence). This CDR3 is CASREYSNQPQHF. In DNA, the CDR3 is TGTGCCAGTAGAGAATACAGCAATCAGCCCCAGCATTTT.

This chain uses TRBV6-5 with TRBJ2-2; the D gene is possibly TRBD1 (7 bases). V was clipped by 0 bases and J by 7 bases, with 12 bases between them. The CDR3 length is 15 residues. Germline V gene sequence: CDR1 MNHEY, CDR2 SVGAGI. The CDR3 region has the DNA TGTGCCAGCAGTTACTCGGCCAGGGGGGACGGGGAGCTGTTTTTT. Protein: CASSYSARGDGELFF.

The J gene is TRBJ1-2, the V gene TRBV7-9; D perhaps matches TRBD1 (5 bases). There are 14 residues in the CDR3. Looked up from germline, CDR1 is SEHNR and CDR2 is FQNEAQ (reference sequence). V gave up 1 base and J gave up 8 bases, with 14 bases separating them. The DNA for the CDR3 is TGTGCCAGCAGCTTAGATTCCGGGACGGGAGGCTACACCTTC. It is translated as CASSLDSGTGGYTF. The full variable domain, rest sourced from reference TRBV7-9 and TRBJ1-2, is DTGVSQNPRHKITKRGQNVTFRCDPISEHNRLYWYRQTLGQGPEFLTYFQNEAQLEKSRLLSDRFSAERPKGSFSTLEIQRTEQGDSAMYLCASSLDSGTGGYTFGSGTRLTVV.

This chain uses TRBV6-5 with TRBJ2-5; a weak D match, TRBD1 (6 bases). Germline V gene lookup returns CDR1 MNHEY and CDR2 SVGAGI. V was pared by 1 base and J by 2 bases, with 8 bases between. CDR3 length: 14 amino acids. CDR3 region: CASSYYRAQETQYF. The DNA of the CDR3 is TGTGCCAGCAGTTACTACAGGGCTCAAGAGACCCAGTACTTC.

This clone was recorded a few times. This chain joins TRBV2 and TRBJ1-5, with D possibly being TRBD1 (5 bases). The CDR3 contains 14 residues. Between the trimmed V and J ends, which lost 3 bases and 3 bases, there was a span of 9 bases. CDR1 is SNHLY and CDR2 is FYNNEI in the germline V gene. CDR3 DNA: TGTGCCAGCAGTGAGCCAGGGAACAATCAGCCCCAGCATTTT. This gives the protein CASSEPGNNQPQHF.